The 14 T cell receptor beta chains listed next were all sequenced from one sample in a study of Ad26.COV2.S vaccination and SARS-CoV-2 variants. Treatment in this sample: 15 to 20 received Ad26.COV2.S at low or high dose, single or two shots; several received placebo; per-sample allocation not given. Following the first vaccine or placebo injection, samples were taken on day 63. Some clones are missing from TCRdb's copy, which holds only in-frame ones; the method was immunoSEQ multiplex PCR. The sample yields over 300,000 clones, about 83% seen once. Sequencing was performed on peripheral blood, taken in a trial of Ad26.COV2.S vaccine versus placebo. The receptors were gathered from a person between 18 and 65 years old who received the Ad26.COV2.S COVID-19 vaccine or a placebo.

V is TRBV3-1 (or the pseudogene TRBV3-2) and J is TRBJ2-6; a possible D gene is TRBD1 (6 bases). The CDR3 length is 16 residues. In germline, CDR1 is LGHDT, CDR2 YNNKEL (reference sequence). The V end lost 4 bases, the J end lost 0 bases, and 10 bases lay between the germline ends. This chain's CDR3 is CASSPSDSSGANVLTF. In DNA form, the CDR3 reads TGTGCCAGCAGCCCCTCGGACAGCTCTGGGGCCAACGTCCTGACTTTC.

The CDR3 loop is CASSPFRTAYEQYF. The DNA of the CDR3 is TGTGCCAGCAGCCCTTTTCGGACAGCCTACGAGCAGTACTTC. This sequence joins TRBV9 and TRBJ2-7, with a possible D match to TRBD1 (6 bases). Trimming removed 4 bases from V and 2 bases from J, with 13 bases in between. Germline assignment: CDR1 SGDLS and CDR2 YYNGEE. This CDR3 comprises 14 residues.

This sequence joins TRBV11-3 and TRBJ2-3; possible D gene TRBD1, 6 bases. This CDR3 has 14 residues. CDR1 and CDR2 from the germline V gene are SGHNT and YENEEA. V lost 4 bases and J 4 bases, leaving 12 bases between the germline ends. CDR3: CASSSGERADTQYF. The CDR3 coding sequence is TGTGCCAGCAGCTCAGGGGAGAGGGCAGATACGCAGTATTTT.

The V and J genes are TRBV19 and TRBJ2-7; D not certain. V was shortened by 5 bases and J by 3 bases, with 8 bases between the two germline ends. CDR1 and CDR2 (germline): LNHDA, SQIVND (reference sequence). The CDR3 totals 12 residues. This chain's CDR3 is CASSVVGYEQYF. CDR3 bases: TGTGCCAGTAGTGTGGTCGGCTACGAGCAGTACTTC.

The rearrangement links TRBV2 to TRBJ2-7; 8 bases map to TRBD2. This CDR3 comprises 13 residues. V shed 11 bases and J 0 bases; nucleotides not matched to a gene: 6. Germline CDR1 SNHLY, CDR2 FYNNEI. Written as DNA, the CDR3 is TGTGCCGCGGCGGGAGGCATCTCCTACGAGCAGTACTTC. Its translation: CAAAGGISYEQYF.

The rearrangement links TRBV6-5 to TRBJ2-3; TRBD2 matches at 10 bases. The length of the CDR3 is 15 residues. Losses at the gene ends were 2 bases for V and 2 bases for J; bases not matched to a gene: 1. CDR1 and CDR2 from the germline V gene are MNHEY and SVGAGI. This chain's CDR3 is CASSYLAGATDTQYF. The CDR3 bases are TGTGCCAGCAGTTACCTAGCGGGAGCCACAGATACGCAGTATTTT.

The chain carries TRBV27 and TRBJ2-3; 7 bases align to TRBD2. The V gene end was trimmed by 5 bases and the J gene end by 5 bases; junction bases not matched to a gene: 7. CDR1 and CDR2 (germline): MNHEY, SMNVEV (reference sequence). The CDR3 spans 14 residues. CDR3 protein: CASSRSGTGDTQYF. DNA for the CDR3: TGTGCCAGCAGTCGCAGCGGGACCGGAGATACGCAGTATTTT.

This rearrangement joins TRBV5-1 to TRBJ1-2; D is uncertain. The germline V and J ends were trimmed by 4 bases and 4 bases, with 14 bases remaining between them. This CDR3 contains 14 residues. Germline-derived CDR1 and CDR2 are SGHRS and YFSETQ. The CDR3 DNA reads as TGCGCCAGCAGCCTGGACGGTAATTCCTATGGCTACACCTTC. As protein: CASSLDGNSYGYTF. Full variable domain (outside the CDR3, taken from reference TRBV5-1 and TRBJ1-2): KAGVTQTPRYLIKTRGQQVTLSCSPISGHRSVSWYQQTPGQGLQFLFEYFSETQRNKGNFPGRFSGRQFSNSRSEMNVSTLELGDSALYLCASSLDGNSYGYTFGSGTRLTVV.

This clone was recorded once. This CDR3 reads CASSYFIRSWTEAFF. In DNA form, the CDR3 reads TGTGCCAGCAGTTACTTTATCAGGTCTTGGACTGAAGCTTTCTTT. The chain combines TRBV6-2 or TRBV6-3 with TRBJ1-1; D gene unclear. Trimming took 1 base from V and 5 from J, leaving 14 bases between them. CDR1 MNHEY and CDR2 SVGEGT come from the germline V gene. The CDR3 spans 15 residues.

This chain links TRBV2 with TRBJ2-5; a possible D gene is TRBD2 (6 bases). Trimming stripped 8 bases from V and 0 bases from J, with 13 bases between. Germline V gives CDR1 SNHLY, CDR2 FYNNEI. The CDR3 covers 14 residues. The CDR3 region is CASGAGANQETQYF. The DNA of the CDR3 is TGTGCCAGCGGAGCGGGCGCAAACCAAGAGACCCAGTACTTC.

This clone was seen a handful of times. The chain carries TRBV3-1 (or the pseudogene TRBV3-2) and TRBJ1-3; D remains ambiguous. The CDR3 has 17 residues. CDR1 LGHDT and CDR2 YNNKEL come from the germline V gene (reference sequence). Trimming pared 4 bases from V and 0 bases from J, leaving 16 bases between. The CDR3 loop is CASSRNYRTSSGNTIYF. CDR3 DNA: TGTGCCAGCAGCCGCAATTACCGTACCTCCTCTGGAAACACCATATATTTT.

J is TRBJ1-6 and V is TRBV11-2, with D uncertain. This CDR3 has 15 amino acids. V was clipped by 4 bases and J by 6 bases, with 13 bases between them. Germline V gene lookup returns CDR1 SGHAT and CDR2 FQNNGV. DNA of the CDR3: TGTGCCAGCAGCTCAACCGCCGGAGGTAATTCACCCCTCCACTTT. Amino acids: CASSSTAGGNSPLHF.

V gene TRBV6-2 or TRBV6-3 combines with J gene TRBJ2-3; 15 bases are a match to TRBD2. J was trimmed by 5 bases and V by 2 bases; bases with no gene match: 8. CDR3 length equals 18 residues. Looked up from germline, CDR1 is MNHEY and CDR2 is SVGEGT. The CDR3: CASSYRGTSGGPRDTQYF. The CDR3 DNA is TGTGCCAGCAGTTACCGTGGGACTAGCGGGGGGCCCCGAGATACGCAGTATTTT.

This chain links TRBV18 with TRBJ2-7; 8 bases align to TRBD1. Trimming cost V 5 bases and J 5 bases; bases outside gene matches: 2. CDR1 and CDR2 (germline): KGHSH, LQKENI. There are 12 residues in the CDR3. The CDR3 DNA reads TGTGCCAGCTCATCGACAGGGGACGAGCAGTACTTC. Its protein is CASSSTGDEQYF.